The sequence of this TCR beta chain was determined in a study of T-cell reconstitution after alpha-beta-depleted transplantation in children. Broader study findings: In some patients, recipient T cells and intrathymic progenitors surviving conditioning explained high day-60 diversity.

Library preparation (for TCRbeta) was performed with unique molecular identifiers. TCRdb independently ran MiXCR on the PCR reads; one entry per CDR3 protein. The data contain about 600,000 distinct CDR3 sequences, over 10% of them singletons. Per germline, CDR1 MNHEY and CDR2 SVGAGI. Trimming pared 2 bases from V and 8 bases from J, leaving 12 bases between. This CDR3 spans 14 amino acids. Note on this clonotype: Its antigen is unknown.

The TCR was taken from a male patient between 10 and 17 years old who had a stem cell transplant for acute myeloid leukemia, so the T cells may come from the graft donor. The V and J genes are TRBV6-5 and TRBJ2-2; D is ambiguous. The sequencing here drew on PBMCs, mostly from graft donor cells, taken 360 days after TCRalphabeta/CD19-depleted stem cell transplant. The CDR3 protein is CASSYPGQFGELFF. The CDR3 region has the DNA TGTGCCAGCAGTTACCCGGGCCAGTTTGGGGAGCTGTTTTTT.